The clone carrying this T cell receptor (beta chain) turned up a few times. What it recognizes is unknown. The data were taken from a study of early T cells in non-severe SARS-CoV-2 infection. Study background: Sequencing was performed on bulk RNA from unsorted whole blood, leaving chains unpaired.

TCRdb called the 5' RACE reads again in MiXCR, with one record for every CDR3 protein. The repertoire holds 60,000 to 75,000 distinct CDR3 sequences, with around 10% as singletons. This CDR3 contains 15 residues. Germline assignment: CDR1 MNHEY and CDR2 SMNVEV (reference sequence). Trimming removed 4 bases from V and 4 bases from J, with 16 bases in between. Study outcomes and limitations: Clonotype matching in VDJdb favored anti-spike CD8 responses and did not capture private and CD4 specificities.

The chain is built from TRBV27 and TRBJ1-2; a possible D gene is TRBD1 (6 bases). Sequencing used whole blood. The receptor was derived from an adult who was a healthcare worker with PCR-confirmed SARS-CoV-2 infection or an uninfected control (not recorded which). The CDR3 DNA is TGTGCCAGCAGTTCCGGGACACCGAGACTCTATGGCTACACCTTC. Protein: CASSSGTPRLYGYTF.